These 10 T cell receptor beta chains were sequenced from one sample in a study of human T cells and chemical hapten exposure. This sample's time point: patch test 1, 2 weeks after DPC sensitization. Treatment noted: therapeutic diphenylcyclopropenone sensitization with weekly scalp DPC. Each CDR3 protein is one row after TCRdb ran MiXCR on the RACE reads. The sample holds about 380,000 distinct CDR3 sequences, roughly 5% seen once. This specimen consisted of whole blood, obtained in connection with sensitization to the hapten diphenylcyclopropenone (DPC). Receptors were obtained from a woman aged 45-65 years with alopecia areata. Some clones in this sample may be carry-over from other donors' samples.

With respect to this clonotype: A much larger clone lies one base from this, so it may be a read error. The V and J genes are TRBV7-9 and TRBJ2-3, with 7 nucleotides matching TRBD2. V was pared by 3 bases and J by 6 bases, with 12 bases of the junction left unmatched. This CDR3 is 16 amino acids long. The germline V gene encodes CDR1 SEHNR and CDR2 FQNEAQ (reference sequence). The CDR3 loop is CASSLGLRSSGDTQYF. In DNA, the CDR3 is TGTGCCAGCAGCTTGGGACTCAGGTCTAGCGGCGATACGCAGTATTTT. The variable domain in full, completed from reference TRBV7-9 and TRBJ2-3, reads DTGVSQNPRHKITKRGQNVTFRCDPISEHNRLYWYRQTLGQGPEFLTYFQNEAQLEKSRLLSDRFSAERPKGSFSTLEIQRTEQGDSAMYLCASSLGLRSSGDTQYFGPGTRLTVL.

This clonotype was detected a few times. The CDR3 bases are TGTGCCAGTAGTATAACAGGGGGGTATGAGCAGTTCTTC. Residues: CASSITGGYEQFF. This chain links TRBV19 with TRBJ2-1, with 8 bases that match TRBD1. The CDR3 has 13 residues. The trim removed 2 bases at V and 8 bases at J, leaving 2 bases unmatched. From germline, CDR1 is LNHDA and CDR2 SQIVND (reference sequence).

This clonotype was observed at least ten times. This chain uses TRBV7-3 with TRBJ1-6; D gene unclear. V lost 1 base and J lost 10, with 8 bases in between. Germline values: CDR1 SGHTA, CDR2 FQGTGA. This CDR3 has 13 residues. Here the CDR3 DNA reads TGTGCCAGCAGCTTAAGGGTGAAATCACCCCTCCACTTT. This gives the protein CASSLRVKSPLHF.

This clonotype came up a few times. The CDR3 here is CASSYLGGAGETQYF. The DNA of the CDR3 is TGTGCCAGCAGTTACTTGGGGGGCGCGGGAGAGACCCAGTACTTC. The V gene is TRBV6-6, the J gene TRBJ2-5; D may match TRBD1 or TRBD2 (6 bases each). The CDR3 loop spans 15 amino acids. Germline assignment: CDR1 MNHNY and CDR2 SVGAGI (reference sequence). V lost 1 base to trimming and J lost 4 bases, with 13 bases between them.

The chain joins TRBV29-1 to TRBJ2-1; D uncertain. Germline V gene sequence: CDR1 SQVTM, CDR2 ANQGSEA. The CDR3 consists of 16 residues. Trimming took off 6 bases at V and 0 bases at J, with 18 bases between the two ends. The CDR3 nucleotides read TGCAGCGTCGTTGCCTGGACCTCAATCTCCTACAATGAGCAGTTCTTC. Its protein product is CSVVAWTSISYNEQFF.

The genes are TRBV28 and TRBJ2-3, with TRBD2 as a possible D gene (5 bases). V gave up 7 bases and J gave up 2 bases, with 22 bases separating them. The CDR3 runs to 17 residues. Per germline, CDR1 MDHEN and CDR2 SYDVKM. Here the CDR3 reads CASTPWSRAESTDTQYF. As DNA, the CDR3 is TGTGCCAGCACCCCTTGGAGTCGAGCGGAGTCCACAGATACGCAGTATTTT.

The J gene is TRBJ1-6, the V gene TRBV13; weak D call: TRBD1 (6 bases). Germline CDR1 PRHDT, CDR2 FYEKMQ (reference sequence). V lost 3 bases and J 0 bases, leaving 18 bases between the germline ends. The length of the CDR3 is 19 residues. Here the CDR3 reads CASSLRADSPSSYNSPLHF. DNA of the CDR3: TGTGCCAGCAGCTTGCGGGCGGACAGTCCGAGCTCCTATAATTCACCCCTCCACTTT.

This clonotype was observed many times. The rearrangement joins TRBV14 to TRBJ1-1; D unresolved. Deletions cut 5 bases from V and 4 bases from J, with 11 bases between. This CDR3 has 13 residues. CDR1 SGHDN and CDR2 FVKESK come from the germline V gene. The CDR3 here is CASSVPWGTEAFF. The CDR3 DNA is TGTGCCAGCAGCGTACCATGGGGCACTGAAGCTTTCTTT.

The J gene is TRBJ2-1, the V gene TRBV20-1, with D tentatively TRBD1 (6 bases). Germline CDR1 reads DFQATT; CDR2 reads SNEGSKA (reference sequence). This CDR3 has 13 residues. Trimming left V 4 bases short and J 8 bases short, with 15 bases between. The CDR3 is CSANKGVGYEQFF. The CDR3 coding sequence is TGCAGTGCTAATAAGGGGGTAGGGTATGAGCAGTTCTTC.

This clonotype was observed at least ten times. The chain links TRBV6-5 to TRBJ2-5; D is unclear. Germline lookup yields CDR1 MNHEY and CDR2 SVGAGI. Trimming cost V 6 bases and J 1 base, with 15 bases left between them. The CDR3 has 15 residues. The CDR3 DNA reads TGTGCCAGCAGCCGGGTTTACAGCAGCCAAGAGACCCAGTACTTC. It encodes CASSRVYSSQETQYF.